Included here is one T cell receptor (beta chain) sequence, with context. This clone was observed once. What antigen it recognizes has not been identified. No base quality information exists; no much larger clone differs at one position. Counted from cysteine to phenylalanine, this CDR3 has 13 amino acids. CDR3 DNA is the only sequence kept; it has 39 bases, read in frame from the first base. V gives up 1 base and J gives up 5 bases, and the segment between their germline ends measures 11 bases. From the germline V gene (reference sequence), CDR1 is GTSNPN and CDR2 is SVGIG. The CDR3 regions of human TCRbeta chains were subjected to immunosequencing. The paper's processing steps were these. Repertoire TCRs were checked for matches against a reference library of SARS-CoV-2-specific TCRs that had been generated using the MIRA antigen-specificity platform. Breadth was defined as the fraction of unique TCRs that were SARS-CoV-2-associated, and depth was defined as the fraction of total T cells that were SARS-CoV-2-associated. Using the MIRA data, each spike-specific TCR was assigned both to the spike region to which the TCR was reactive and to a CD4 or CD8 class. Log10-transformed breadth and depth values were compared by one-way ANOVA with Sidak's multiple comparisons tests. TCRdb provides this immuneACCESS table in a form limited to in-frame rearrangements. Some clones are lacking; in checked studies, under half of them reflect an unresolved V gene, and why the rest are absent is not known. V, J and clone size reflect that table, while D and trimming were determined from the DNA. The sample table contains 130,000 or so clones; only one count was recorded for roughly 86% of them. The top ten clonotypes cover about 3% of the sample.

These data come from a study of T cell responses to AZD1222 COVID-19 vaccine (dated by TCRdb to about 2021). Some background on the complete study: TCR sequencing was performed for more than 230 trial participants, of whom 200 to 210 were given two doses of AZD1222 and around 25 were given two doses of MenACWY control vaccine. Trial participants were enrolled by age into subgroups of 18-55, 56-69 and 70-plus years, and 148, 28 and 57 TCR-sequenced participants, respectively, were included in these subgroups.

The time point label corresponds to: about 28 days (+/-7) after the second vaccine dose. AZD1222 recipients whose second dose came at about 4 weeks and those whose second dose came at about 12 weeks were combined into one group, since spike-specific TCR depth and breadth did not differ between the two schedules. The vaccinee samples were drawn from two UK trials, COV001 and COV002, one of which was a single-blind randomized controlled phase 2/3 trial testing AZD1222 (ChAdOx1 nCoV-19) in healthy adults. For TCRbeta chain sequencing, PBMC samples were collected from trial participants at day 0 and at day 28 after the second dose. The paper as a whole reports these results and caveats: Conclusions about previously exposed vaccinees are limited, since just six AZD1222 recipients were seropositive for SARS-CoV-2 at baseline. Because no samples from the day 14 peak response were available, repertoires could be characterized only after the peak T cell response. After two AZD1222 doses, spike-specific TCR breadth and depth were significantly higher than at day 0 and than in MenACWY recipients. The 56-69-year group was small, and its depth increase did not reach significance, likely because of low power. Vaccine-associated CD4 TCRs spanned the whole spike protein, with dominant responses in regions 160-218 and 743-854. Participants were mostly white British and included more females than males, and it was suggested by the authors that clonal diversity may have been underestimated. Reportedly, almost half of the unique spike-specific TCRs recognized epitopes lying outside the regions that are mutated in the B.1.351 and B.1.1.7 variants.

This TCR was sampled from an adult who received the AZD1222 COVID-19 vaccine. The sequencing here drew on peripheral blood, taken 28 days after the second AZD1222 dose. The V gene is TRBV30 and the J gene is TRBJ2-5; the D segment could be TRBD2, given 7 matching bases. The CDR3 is CAWSGRGQETQYF. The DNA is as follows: TGTGCCTGGAGTGGGCGGGGGCAGGAGACCCAGTACTTC.